A selection of T cell receptor beta chains follows, all from one sample in a study of shared clonotypes between healthy human individuals. Assay used: immunoSEQ multiplex PCR; TCRdb lists only in-frame clones, some missing. This table holds approximately 530,000 clones, less than 96% found once. Sequencing was performed on naive CD4+ T cells sorted from blood. These receptors came from a woman between 25 and 40 years old in good health. Both conserved end residues are part of each CDR3. The order of the fields is clone size, V gene, D gene, J gene, CDR3 protein, CDR3 DNA. The D gene is left open where the match is weak. Part of the rows lack a size; the others show once, few, many or a class for expanded clones.

clone size: -
V gene: TRBV19
D gene: -
J gene: TRBJ1-4
CDR3 protein: CASSIGSDEKLFF
CDR3 DNA: TGTGCCAGTAGTATTGGGTCGGATGAAAAACTGTTTTTT

clone size: -
V gene: TRBV9
D gene: TRBD2
J gene: TRBJ2-3
CDR3 protein: CASSIGLAGERDTQYF
CDR3 DNA: TGTGCCAGCAGCATTGGACTAGCGGGTGAGAGAGATACGCAGTATTTT

clone size: -
V gene: TRBV27
D gene: -
J gene: TRBJ2-7
CDR3 protein: CASRQLLSSYEQYF
CDR3 DNA: TGTGCCAGCAGACAGCTATTAAGTTCCTACGAGCAGTACTTC

clone size: -
V gene: TRBV25-1
D gene: -
J gene: TRBJ2-3
CDR3 protein: CASSESLKSASWEDTQYF
CDR3 DNA: TGTGCCAGCAGTGAATCCCTTAAGTCGGCTAGCTGGGAAGATACGCAGTATTTT

clone size: -
V gene: TRBV6-1
D gene: -
J gene: TRBJ2-5
CDR3 protein: CASSVQGPETQYF
CDR3 DNA: TGTGCCAGCAGTGTACAGGGCCCGGAGACCCAGTACTTC

clone size: -
V gene: TRBV4-1
D gene: -
J gene: TRBJ2-1
CDR3 protein: CASRRDSLTYNEQFF
CDR3 DNA: TGCGCCAGCAGACGGGACTCCCTGACCTACAATGAGCAGTTCTTC

clone size: once
V gene: TRBV5-6
D gene: -
J gene: TRBJ1-4
CDR3 protein: CASSFRQGWEKLFF
CDR3 DNA: TGTGCCAGCAGCTTCCGTCAGGGTTGGGAAAAACTGTTTTTT

clone size: -
V gene: TRBV28
D gene: TRBD2
J gene: TRBJ2-3
CDR3 protein: CASSSPLGGSTDTQYF
CDR3 DNA: TGTGCCAGCAGTTCCCCCCTGGGCGGGAGTACAGATACGCAGTATTTT

clone size: -
V gene: TRBV5-1
D gene: -
J gene: TRBJ2-2
CDR3 protein: CASSLLTGSNTGELFF
CDR3 DNA: TGCGCCAGCAGCTTACTAACGGGATCAAACACCGGGGAGCTGTTTTTT

clone size: -
V gene: TRBV7-9
D gene: TRBD1
J gene: TRBJ1-3
CDR3 protein: CASSPYRGSSGNTIYF
CDR3 DNA: TGTGCCAGCAGCCCATACAGGGGATCCTCTGGAAACACCATATATTTT

clone size: -
V gene: TRBV13
D gene: -
J gene: TRBJ2-7
CDR3 protein: CASSLSTSRPYEQYF
CDR3 DNA: TGTGCCAGCAGCTTAAGTACTAGTAGACCCTACGAGCAGTACTTC

clone size: -
V gene: TRBV28
D gene: -
J gene: TRBJ2-3
CDR3 protein: CASSRSWGLNTDTQYF
CDR3 DNA: TGTGCCAGCAGCCGTAGTTGGGGACTTAACACAGATACGCAGTATTTT

clone size: -
V gene: TRBV19
D gene: -
J gene: TRBJ2-1
CDR3 protein: CASRDGGENEQFF
CDR3 DNA: TGTGCCAGTAGAGACGGGGGTGAGAATGAGCAGTTCTTC

clone size: once
V gene: TRBV7-9
D gene: TRBD1
J gene: TRBJ1-4
CDR3 protein: CASSTGQGDEKLFF
CDR3 DNA: TGTGCCAGCAGCACGGGACAGGGTGATGAAAAACTGTTTTTT

clone size: -
V gene: TRBV11-3
D gene: -
J gene: TRBJ2-1
CDR3 protein: CASSPRRWNEQFF
CDR3 DNA: TGTGCCAGCAGCCCTAGGAGGTGGAATGAGCAGTTCTTC

clone size: once
V gene: TRBV28
D gene: -
J gene: TRBJ2-7
CDR3 protein: CASTSDRAYEQYF
CDR3 DNA: TGTGCCAGCACCTCGGACAGAGCCTACGAGCAGTACTTC

clone size: -
V gene: TRBV15
D gene: TRBD2
J gene: TRBJ2-7
CDR3 protein: CATSNTGTKSYEQYF
CDR3 DNA: TGTGCCACCAGCAACACCGGGACTAAGAGCTACGAGCAGTACTTC

clone size: -
V gene: TRBV5-6
D gene: TRBD2
J gene: TRBJ2-2
CDR3 protein: CASSGSGLATGELFF
CDR3 DNA: TGTGCCAGCAGCGGCTCGGGACTAGCGACCGGGGAGCTGTTTTTT

clone size: once
V gene: TRBV2
D gene: -
J gene: TRBJ1-5
CDR3 protein: CASSEQRRQPQHF
CDR3 DNA: TGTGCCAGCAGTGAGCAGAGGCGTCAGCCCCAGCATTTT

clone size: -
V gene: TRBV7-9
D gene: -
J gene: TRBJ1-1
CDR3 protein: CASSSQGLPNTEAFF
CDR3 DNA: TGTGCCAGCAGCTCCCAGGGGCTCCCGAACACTGAAGCTTTCTTT

clone size: -
V gene: TRBV19
D gene: TRBD1
J gene: TRBJ2-6
CDR3 protein: CASSMGRTGTGSGANVLTF
CDR3 DNA: TGTGCCAGTAGTATGGGCAGGACAGGGACGGGTTCTGGGGCCAACGTCCTGACTTTC

clone size: -
V gene: TRBV7-9
D gene: -
J gene: TRBJ2-7
CDR3 protein: CASSTPVFGYEQYF
CDR3 DNA: TGTGCCAGCAGCACCCCGGTATTTGGGTACGAGCAGTACTTC

clone size: -
V gene: TRBV11-2
D gene: -
J gene: TRBJ2-7
CDR3 protein: CASSLFGGSYEQYF
CDR3 DNA: TGTGCCAGCAGCTTATTCGGCGGATCCTACGAGCAGTACTTC

clone size: -
V gene: TRBV7-2
D gene: TRBD2
J gene: TRBJ2-5
CDR3 protein: CASSSTSGYQETQYF
CDR3 DNA: TGTGCCAGCAGTTCGACTAGCGGGTATCAAGAGACCCAGTACTTC

clone size: -
V gene: TRBV19
D gene: TRBD2
J gene: TRBJ2-7
CDR3 protein: CASSILAGGIYEQYF
CDR3 DNA: TGTGCCAGTAGTATACTAGCGGGAGGGATCTACGAGCAGTACTTC

clone size: -
V gene: TRBV6-1
D gene: -
J gene: TRBJ1-5
CDR3 protein: CASSDISNQPQHF
CDR3 DNA: TGTGCCAGCAGTGACATTAGCAATCAGCCCCAGCATTTT

clone size: -
V gene: TRBV9
D gene: -
J gene: TRBJ2-3
CDR3 protein: CASSVATSWDTQYF
CDR3 DNA: TGTGCCAGCAGCGTAGCTACTAGTTGGGATACGCAGTATTTT

clone size: -
V gene: TRBV5-1
D gene: TRBD1
J gene: TRBJ2-7
CDR3 protein: CASSSRPGQSSSEQYF
CDR3 DNA: TGCGCCAGCAGCTCTAGACCGGGACAGTCAAGCTCCGAGCAGTACTTC

clone size: -
V gene: TRBV30
D gene: -
J gene: TRBJ1-1
CDR3 protein: CAWSPRKGVKSAEAFF
CDR3 DNA: TGTGCCTGGAGTCCCCGTAAGGGGGTTAAGAGTGCTGAAGCTTTCTTT

clone size: -
V gene: TRBV15
D gene: -
J gene: TRBJ1-4
CDR3 protein: CATSRDLDDSLAFF
CDR3 DNA: TGTGCCACCAGCAGAGATCTGGATGACAGTCTGGCGTTTTTT

clone size: -
V gene: TRBV21-1
D gene: -
J gene: TRBJ1-5
CDR3 protein: CASSNRNSGARDFQPQHF
CDR3 DNA: TGTGCCAGCAGCAATCGAAATTCAGGGGCGAGGGATTTTCAGCCCCAGCATTTT

clone size: -
V gene: TRBV7-9
D gene: TRBD2
J gene: TRBJ2-2
CDR3 protein: CASSIAGGTGELFF
CDR3 DNA: TGTGCCAGCAGCATAGCGGGAGGGACCGGGGAGCTGTTTTTT

clone size: -
V gene: TRBV6-1
D gene: TRBD1
J gene: TRBJ2-5
CDR3 protein: CASSEGQNKETQYF
CDR3 DNA: TGTGCCAGCAGTGAGGGACAGAATAAAGAGACCCAGTACTTC

clone size: -
V gene: TRBV19
D gene: -
J gene: TRBJ1-5
CDR3 protein: CASSIHRDSNQPQHF
CDR3 DNA: TGTGCCAGTAGTATTCACCGGGACAGCAATCAGCCCCAGCATTTT

clone size: -
V gene: TRBV11-3
D gene: -
J gene: TRBJ2-3
CDR3 protein: CASSLRTEDTQYF
CDR3 DNA: TGTGCCAGCAGCTTACGGACAGAAGATACGCAGTATTTT

clone size: -
V gene: TRBV7-2
D gene: -
J gene: TRBJ2-1
CDR3 protein: CASSLSGNEQFF
CDR3 DNA: TGTGCCAGCAGCTTAAGTGGAAATGAGCAGTTCTTC

clone size: -
V gene: TRBV7-9
D gene: TRBD1
J gene: TRBJ2-7
CDR3 protein: CASSRGTGLAEQYF
CDR3 DNA: TGTGCCAGCAGCCGCGGGACAGGGCTCGCCGAGCAGTACTTC

clone size: -
V gene: TRBV27
D gene: TRBD2
J gene: TRBJ2-7
CDR3 protein: CASRPSGSGDEQYF
CDR3 DNA: TGTGCCAGCAGGCCGAGCGGGAGCGGCGACGAGCAGTACTTC

clone size: once
V gene: TRBV28
D gene: -
J gene: TRBJ1-1
CDR3 protein: CASRPSGSRLHLEAFF
CDR3 DNA: TGTGCCAGCAGACCATCGGGGAGTCGACTTCACCTTGAAGCTTTCTTT

clone size: few
V gene: TRBV5-6
D gene: -
J gene: TRBJ2-2
CDR3 protein: CASSSVTGELFF
CDR3 DNA: TGTGCCAGCAGCTCCGTCACCGGGGAGCTGTTTTTT

clone size: -
V gene: TRBV18
D gene: TRBD2
J gene: TRBJ2-7
CDR3 protein: CASSPSGTSGRKTYEQYF
CDR3 DNA: TGTGCCAGCTCACCGTCCGGGACTAGCGGGAGAAAAACCTACGAGCAGTACTTC

clone size: -
V gene: TRBV5-1
D gene: -
J gene: TRBJ2-7
CDR3 protein: CASSLLGGTTYEQYF
CDR3 DNA: TGCGCCAGCAGCTTGCTTGGAGGGACAACCTACGAGCAGTACTTC

clone size: -
V gene: TRBV6-5
D gene: TRBD1
J gene: TRBJ1-2
CDR3 protein: CASSYYRDREGYTF
CDR3 DNA: TGTGCCAGCAGTTACTACCGGGACAGGGAGGGCTACACCTTC

clone size: few
V gene: TRBV6-1
D gene: TRBD1
J gene: TRBJ2-7
CDR3 protein: CASSGGQGPDEQYF
CDR3 DNA: TGTGCCAGCAGTGGCGGACAGGGGCCCGACGAGCAGTACTTC

clone size: -
V gene: TRBV28
D gene: -
J gene: TRBJ2-7
CDR3 protein: CASSVNRAPGYEQYF
CDR3 DNA: TGTGCCAGCAGTGTAAACAGGGCGCCCGGTTACGAGCAGTACTTC

clone size: once
V gene: TRBV2
D gene: TRBD2
J gene: TRBJ2-7
CDR3 protein: CASSEMSGRAREQYF
CDR3 DNA: TGTGCCAGCAGTGAAATGAGCGGGAGGGCCCGGGAGCAGTACTTC

clone size: -
V gene: TRBV5-5
D gene: -
J gene: TRBJ1-3
CDR3 protein: CASSLWDFGNTIYF
CDR3 DNA: TGTGCCAGCAGCTTGTGGGACTTTGGAAACACCATATATTTT

clone size: -
V gene: TRBV5-1
D gene: -
J gene: TRBJ2-1
CDR3 protein: CASRWGVSYNEQFF
CDR3 DNA: TGCGCCAGCAGATGGGGGGTGTCGTACAATGAGCAGTTCTTC